This note documents a single T cell receptor (beta chain) sequence. Recovered status applied to Cohort 3 donors who had two consecutive negative PCRs. It also applied to those with clearance or with symptom resolution. The germline V and J ends were trimmed by 1 base and 0 bases, with 12 bases remaining between them. The CDR3 is 16 residues long. Germline CDR1 SEHNR, CDR2 FQNEAQ (reference sequence). This sample is drawn from a study of blood T cell repertoires in COVID-19. About the study: From T cells, B-cell-depleted T cells, or PBMCs came the material, which was cDNA or gDNA.

Source study methods: Reference gene primer amplification yielded estimated nucleated cell counts. Here immunoSEQ multiplex PCR was the method, and the copy in TCRdb shows in-frame clones only, minus some. Clone size and V and J calls were adopted from that table, with D and trimming inferred from the DNA. This sample has some 300,000 clones, with approximately 85% found just once. The rearrangement links TRBV7-9 to TRBJ1-2; a possible D gene is TRBD1 (6 bases). Sequencing was done on a sample of PBMCs or T cells enriched from blood (not recorded which). The receptor comes from a woman in her 30s who had recovered from COVID-19. DNA of the CDR3: TGTGCCAGCAGCTTAGGGGGGCAGAGAGCTAACTATGGCTACACCTTC. Translation gives CASSLGGQRANYGYTF.